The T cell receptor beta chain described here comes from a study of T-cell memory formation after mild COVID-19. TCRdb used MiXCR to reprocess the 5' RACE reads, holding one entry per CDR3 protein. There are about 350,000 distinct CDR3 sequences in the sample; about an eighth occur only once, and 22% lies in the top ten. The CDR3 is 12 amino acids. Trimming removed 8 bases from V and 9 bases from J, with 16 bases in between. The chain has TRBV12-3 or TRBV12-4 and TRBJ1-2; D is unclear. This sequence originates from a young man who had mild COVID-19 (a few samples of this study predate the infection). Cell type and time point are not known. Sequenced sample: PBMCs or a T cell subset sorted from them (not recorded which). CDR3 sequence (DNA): TGTGCCAGCCTCGGCGAGGACTTACGCTACACCTTC. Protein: CASLGEDLRYTF.